This entry lists 23 T cell receptor beta chains sequenced from one sample in a study of T cell repertoires in cytomegalovirus infection. Each CDR3 protein gets one entry after TCRdb re-called the reads with MiXCR. This sample has roughly 700,000 distinct CDR3 sequences, with around 30% found just once. Which antigens these TCRs recognize remains unknown. The starting material was cultured PBMCs, obtained from culture after CMV antigen stimulation. The receptors originated from a human donor in good health (CMV status not recorded). Some clones in this sample may be carry-over from other donors' samples.

This clonotype was seen many times. The chain links TRBV12-3 or TRBV12-4 to TRBJ1-1; D is uncertain. The ends were cut back, 6 bases at V and 0 bases at J, with 5 bases in the middle. This CDR3 comprises 12 residues. The CDR3 is CASSRVNTEAFF. The DNA for the CDR3 is TGTGCCAGCAGCCGGGTGAACACTGAAGCTTTCTTT.

With respect to this clonotype: This is likely a read error, given that the CDR3 carries no conserved phenylalanine or tryptophan at its end. The chain uses TRBV10-3 and TRBJ2-5; 9 bases align to TRBD2. Per germline, CDR1 ENHRY and CDR2 SYGVKD. J lost 5 bases, V lost 3 bases, and 10 bases had no gene match. This CDR3 contains 16 residues. The chain's CDR3 is CAISENTGTSYETQYS. As DNA, the CDR3 is TGTGCCATCAGTGAAAACACCGGGACTAGCTATGAGACCCAGTACTCC.

J is TRBJ2-3 and V is TRBV3-1, with D hard to call. This CDR3 has 12 amino acids. Trimming removed 2 bases at V and 4 bases at J, with 4 bases between. Germline CDR1 and CDR2: LGHDT and YNNKEL (reference sequence). CDR3 residues: CASSQRSDTQYF. DNA for the CDR3: TGTGCCAGCAGCCAAAGGTCAGATACGCAGTATTTT.

This clonotype came up a few times. The CDR3 DNA sequence: TGTGCCAGCAGCACAAGGGCAGGGAATCAGCCCCAGCATTTT. It translates to CASSTRAGNQPQHF. The chain is built from TRBV12-3 or TRBV12-4 and TRBJ1-5, with D possibly being TRBD1 (5 bases). Trimming took off 6 bases at V and 4 bases at J, with 13 bases between the two ends. The CDR3 loop spans 14 amino acids.

Only a few counts were recorded for this clonotype. The rearrangement joins TRBV7-9 to TRBJ2-7, with 8 bases matching TRBD2. From germline, CDR1 is SEHNR and CDR2 FQNEAQ (reference sequence). V gave up 3 bases and J gave up 1 base; unmatched junction bases: 5. This CDR3 spans 15 amino acids. The CDR3 protein is CASSFRLASSYEQYF. CDR3 coding DNA: TGTGCCAGCAGCTTTAGACTAGCGTCTTCCTACGAGCAGTACTTC.

This clonotype occurred a few times. The V and J genes are TRBV2 and TRBJ2-3; TRBD2 might be the D (6 bases). The CDR3 extends over 14 amino acids. Trimming left V 9 bases short and J 2 bases short, with 15 bases between. Germline values: CDR1 SNHLY, CDR2 FYNNEI. CDR3 DNA: TGTGCCAGTCAGAGGCGGAGGGCCACAGATACGCAGTATTTT. It translates to CASQRRRATDTQYF.

In its sample, this clonotype was seen once. J is TRBJ1-2 and V is TRBV20-1; 7 bases agree with TRBD1. J gave up 4 bases and V 0 bases, and 2 bases lay outside the gene matches. CDR1 and CDR2 from the germline V gene are DFQATT and SNEGSKA (reference sequence). The CDR3 contains 13 residues. The CDR3 region has the DNA TGCAGTGCTAGAGATCAGGGGGGCTATGGCTACACCTTC. Translation: CSARDQGGYGYTF.

This clonotype was found many times. The gene calls are TRBV7-8 and TRBJ2-2; TRBD1 matches at 8 bases. The CDR3 length is 16 residues. The germline CDR1 and CDR2 sequences are SGHVS and FQNEAQ. The junction had 7 bases not matched to a gene; V was cut back by 5 bases and J by 2 bases. In DNA, the CDR3 is TGTGCCAGCAGCCCCGGCGGGACAGGAAACACCGGGGAGCTGTTTTTT. It encodes CASSPGGTGNTGELFF.

The CDR3 DNA follows: TGTGCCAGCAGTGAAGCGGGGGGCCGAGATACGCAGTATTTT. This codes for CASSEAGGRDTQYF. The chain is built from TRBV6-1 and TRBJ2-3; either TRBD1 or TRBD2 may fit D (6 bases each). This CDR3 comprises 14 residues. Germline V CDR1 and CDR2: MNHNS, SASEGT. The V end lost 0 bases, the J end lost 5 bases, and 9 bases lay between the germline ends.

This clonotype was seen more than once but under ten times. The genes are TRBV7-9 and TRBJ1-1, with D unclear. In germline, CDR1 is SEHNR, CDR2 FQNEAQ (reference sequence). Trimming shortened V by 5 bases and J by 3 bases, and 13 bases separated the two germline ends. The CDR3 contains 14 residues. The CDR3 DNA reads TGTGCCAGCAGCCCAGAGGAGGCCTACACTGAAGCTTTCTTT. It is translated as CASSPEEAYTEAFF.

V is TRBV2 and J is TRBJ2-7; 8 bases align to TRBD1. V trimming: 6 bases; J trimming: 0 bases; junction bases outside the gene matches: 7. Germline values: CDR1 SNHLY, CDR2 FYNNEI. The CDR3 has 15 amino acids. CDR3 nucleotide sequence: TGTGCCAGCAGAAAACAGGGGGTTTCCTCCTACGAGCAGTACTTC. Residues: CASRKQGVSSYEQYF.

This clonotype has just a few counts. This chain links TRBV7-9 with TRBJ1-2, with D perhaps matching TRBD1 (5 bases). The V end was cut by 4 bases, the J end by 9 bases, with 15 bases between. Germline-derived CDR1 and CDR2 are SEHNR and FQNEAQ (reference sequence). The CDR3 length is 13 residues. Here the CDR3 reads CASSSGRGGSYTF. CDR3 bases: TGTGCCAGCAGCTCCGGGCGGGGGGGGAGCTACACCTTC.

The table lists this clonotype with a few counts. The J gene is TRBJ2-7, the V gene TRBV6-2 or TRBV6-3; D ambiguous. CDR1 and CDR2 from the germline V gene are MNHEY and SVGEGT. This CDR3 spans 12 amino acids. V shed 8 bases and J shed 5 bases, with 13 bases lying between them. Here the CDR3 DNA reads TGTGCCAGCCCTACGACTTTCCACGAGCAGTACTTC. The encoded protein is CASPTTFHEQYF.

The gene calls are TRBV28 and TRBJ2-5, with D hard to call. The germline V gene encodes CDR1 MDHEN and CDR2 SYDVKM. This CDR3 comprises 15 residues. Trimming took 2 bases from V and 2 from J, leaving 12 bases between them. CDR3 residues: CASSLTLGPQETQYF. The CDR3 region has the DNA TGTGCCAGCAGTTTAACTCTGGGTCCGCAAGAGACCCAGTACTTC.

This rearrangement joins TRBV29-1 to TRBJ2-7; 10 bases fit TRBD1. CDR1 SQVTM and CDR2 ANQGSEA come from the germline V gene. Trimming removed 7 bases from V and 5 bases from J; junction bases left unmatched: 5. This CDR3 comprises 12 residues. The CDR3 DNA reads TGCAGCGCTGGAGGGACAGGGGACGAGCAGTACTTC. Its translation: CSAGGTGDEQYF.

This clonotype was counted at least ten times. The CDR3 region has the DNA TGTGCCAGCAAGTTGACTCTCCGGGGTATGAACACTGAAGCTTTCTTT. It yields the protein CASKLTLRGMNTEAFF. This chain joins TRBV6-2 or TRBV6-3 and TRBJ1-1, with no clear D. V lost 7 bases to trimming and J lost 0 bases, with 18 bases between them. Germline V lookup: CDR1 MNHEY, CDR2 SVGEGT. CDR3 size: 16 residues.

There are many counts of this clonotype. This chain links TRBV7-2 with TRBJ1-1; maybe TRBD1 (5 bases). The ends were cut back, 2 bases at V and 11 bases at J, with 15 bases in the middle. Germline V gene lookup returns CDR1 SGHTA and CDR2 FQGNSA. This CDR3 has 13 amino acids. Here the CDR3 reads CASSLSGTLGAFF. The CDR3 DNA reads TGTGCCAGCAGCTTATCAGGGACCCTAGGGGCTTTCTTT.

This clonotype was found once. This rearrangement joins TRBV28 to TRBJ1-2; D is undetermined. Trimming stripped 2 bases from V and 8 bases from J, with 18 bases between. Per germline, CDR1 MDHEN and CDR2 SYDVKM. The length of the CDR3 is 15 residues. The CDR3 loop reads CASSLHSAGEEGYTF. As DNA, the CDR3 is TGTGCCAGCAGTTTACATTCCGCCGGGGAGGAGGGCTACACCTTC.

The chain links TRBV5-4 to TRBJ2-4; D might be TRBD2 (5 bases). CDR3 length: 16 amino acids. Germline CDR1 reads SGHNT; CDR2 reads YYREEE (reference sequence). V lost 4 bases and J lost 4, with 18 bases in between. CDR3 sequence reads: CASSPAGSWGKNIQYF. CDR3 nucleotides: TGTGCCAGCAGCCCGGCGGGTTCCTGGGGAAAAAACATTCAGTACTTC.

V gene TRBV27 combines with J gene TRBJ1-5, with unresolved D. V lost 3 bases and J 0 bases, leaving 12 bases between the germline ends. The germline CDR1 and CDR2 sequences are MNHEY and SMNVEV (reference sequence). The CDR3 runs to 16 residues. CDR3 residues: CASSFRGGDSNQPQHF. The CDR3 DNA sequence: TGTGCCAGCAGTTTTCGTGGCGGCGATAGCAATCAGCCCCAGCATTTT.

The CDR3 reads CASSQGGGTRGEQFF. CDR3 nucleotide sequence: TGCGCCAGCAGCCAAGGGGGGGGAACACGGGGTGAGCAGTTCTTC. The rearrangement links TRBV4-1 to TRBJ2-1, with 7 bases lining up with TRBD2. V trimming: 1 base; J trimming: 9 bases; junction bases outside the gene matches: 9. The V gene's germline CDR1 is MGHRA and CDR2 YSYEKL. This CDR3 has 15 amino acids.

This clonotype was seen a handful of times. The V call is TRBV29-1, the J call TRBJ2-3; D gene uncertain. Between the trimmed V and J ends, which lost 4 bases and 4 bases, there was a span of 15 bases. In germline, CDR1 is SQVTM, CDR2 ANQGSEA. This CDR3 spans 14 amino acids. CDR3 in DNA: TGCAGCGTTGCTGTTGCAGGCGGAGCAGATACGCAGTATTTT. Translated, it gives CSVAVAGGADTQYF.

The chain employs TRBV12-5 and TRBJ2-3, with D unresolved. Between the trimmed V and J ends, which lost 5 bases and 2 bases, there was a span of 11 bases. Germline V gives CDR1 LGHNT, CDR2 FRNRAP. The CDR3 has 14 amino acids. CDR3 protein: CASGPPTYTDTQYF. The CDR3 region has the DNA TGTGCTAGTGGTCCCCCGACATACACAGATACGCAGTATTTT.